This T cell receptor (beta chain) derives from a study of blood T cell repertoires in COVID-19. Per the authors' pipeline: Nucleated cell counts were estimated from reference gene primer amplification. Clones were sequenced by immunoSEQ multiplex PCR, and TCRdb holds only the in-frame ones, with some missing. That table is the source of V, J and clone size, and D and trimming were worked out from the DNA. The data hold about 150,000 clones, with 70% to 90% observed a single time. V was cut by 0 bases and J by 5 bases, with 14 bases left in between. Germline values: CDR1 LGHDT, CDR2 YNNKEL (reference sequence). The CDR3 length is 15 residues.

V is TRBV3-1 (or the pseudogene TRBV3-2) and J is TRBJ2-7, with a possible D match to TRBD1 (5 bases). The TCR was taken from a human donor with acute or convalescent COVID-19. The donor label of this sample is uncertain. The sample was peripheral blood. Here the CDR3 DNA reads TGTGCCAGCAGCCAAGACCTTAGTGGGGCTGACGAGCAGTACTTC. Amino acid sequence: CASSQDLSGADEQYF.